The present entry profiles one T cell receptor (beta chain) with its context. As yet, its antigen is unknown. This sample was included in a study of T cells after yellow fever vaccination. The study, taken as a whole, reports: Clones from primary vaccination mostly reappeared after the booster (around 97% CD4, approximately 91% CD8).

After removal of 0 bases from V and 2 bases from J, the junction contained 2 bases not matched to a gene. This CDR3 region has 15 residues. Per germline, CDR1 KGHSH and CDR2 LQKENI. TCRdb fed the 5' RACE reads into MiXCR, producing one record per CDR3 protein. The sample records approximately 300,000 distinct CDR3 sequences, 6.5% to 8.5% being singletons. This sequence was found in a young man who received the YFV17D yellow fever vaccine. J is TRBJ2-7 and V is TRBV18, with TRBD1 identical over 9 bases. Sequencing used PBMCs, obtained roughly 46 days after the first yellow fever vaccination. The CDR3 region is CASSPPGQGPYEQYV. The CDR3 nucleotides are TGTGCCAGCTCACCACCGGGACAGGGCCCCTACGAGCAGTACGTC.